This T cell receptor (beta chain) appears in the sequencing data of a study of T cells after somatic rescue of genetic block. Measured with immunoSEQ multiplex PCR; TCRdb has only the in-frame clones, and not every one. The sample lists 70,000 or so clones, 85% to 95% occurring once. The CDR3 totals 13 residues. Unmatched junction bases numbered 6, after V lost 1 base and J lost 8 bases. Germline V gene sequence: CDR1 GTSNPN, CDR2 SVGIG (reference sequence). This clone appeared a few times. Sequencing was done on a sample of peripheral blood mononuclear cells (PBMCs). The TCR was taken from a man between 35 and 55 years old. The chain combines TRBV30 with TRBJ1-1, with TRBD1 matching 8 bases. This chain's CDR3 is CAWSGQGATEAFF. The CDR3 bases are TGTGCCTGGAGTGGGCAGGGGGCTACAGAAGCTTTCTTT.